This T cell receptor (beta chain) came from a study of T cell responses to AZD1222 COVID-19 vaccine. Germline CDR1 reads SQVTM; CDR2 reads ANQGSEA. The CDR3 spans 14 residues. Trimming took 4 bases from V and 5 from J, leaving 17 bases between them. Profiling relied on immunoSEQ multiplex PCR, and the TCRdb table lists in-frame clones only, not all of them. Among some 130,000 clones, just over 90% were seen once, and the ten largest hold under 1.2%. The rearrangement links TRBV29-1 to TRBJ1-2; a weak D match, TRBD1 (5 bases). This TCR was sampled from an adult who received the AZD1222 COVID-19 vaccine. The starting material was peripheral blood, obtained 28 days after the second AZD1222 dose. The CDR3 loop is CSVGYERGIYGYTF. The DNA for the CDR3 is TGCAGCGTTGGGTATGAGCGGGGGATTTATGGCTACACCTTC.